This T cell receptor beta chain came from a study of blood T cell repertoires in COVID-19. In the study overall: Collection of acute and convalescent COVID-19 samples took place in the United States, Italy and Spain. T cells, B-cell-depleted T cells, or PBMCs provided the cDNA or gDNA that served as material.

Trimming cost V 1 base and J 0 bases; bases outside gene matches: 6. Germline CDR1 reads SGHRS; CDR2 reads YFSETQ. There are 17 residues in the CDR3. Authors' analysis steps: Amplifying reference gene primers gave estimates of nucleated cell counts. Using immunoSEQ multiplex PCR, the repertoire was profiled, and TCRdb retains in-frame clones only, with some absent. V and J calls and clone size are copied from that table; D and trimming were computed from the DNA. The repertoire consists of about 55,000 clones, with around 86% occurring once and the leading ten covering 14%. The genes are TRBV5-1 and TRBJ2-2; 7 bases line up with TRBD1. The sample taken for sequencing was peripheral blood. This TCR came from a man aged 65-85 years with acute or convalescent COVID-19. CDR3 in amino acids: CASSLIPGQPNTGELFF. The CDR3 DNA reads as TGCGCCAGCAGCTTGATACCGGGACAGCCGAACACCGGGGAGCTGTTTTTT.